This T cell receptor (beta chain) was documented in a study of OX40 agonist ivuxolimab in advanced cancers. Background on the study: Ivuxolimab was administered intravenously to patients at 0.01 to 10 mg/kg every 2 weeks. Partial response was recorded in three patients: one hepatocellular carcinoma and two cutaneous melanoma cases.

Drawing of blood for sampling happened at baseline, at cycle 4 day 1, and at cycle 7 day 1. Trimming removed 2 bases from V and 3 bases from J, with 5 bases in between. The CDR3 is 13 residues long. Germline V CDR1 and CDR2: WSHSY, SAAADI. Profiling relied on immunoSEQ multiplex PCR, and the TCRdb table lists in-frame clones only, not all of them. Here the sample spans about 94,000 clones, around nine tenths being singletons. Only one count was recorded for this clone. The chain links TRBV10-2 to TRBJ2-4, with a weak D call TRBD1 (5 bases). This specimen consisted of CD4+ or CD8+ T cells sorted from blood, obtained in a trial of the OX40 agonist ivuxolimab. This receptor was taken from an adult with an advanced solid tumor such as melanoma, head and neck, liver or kidney cancer. CDR3 in amino acids: CASSEQGKNIQYF. As DNA, the CDR3 is TGCGCCAGCAGTGAGCAGGGCAAAAACATTCAGTACTTC.